Listed below are T cell receptor beta chains from one sample, sequenced in a study of post-analysis software for immune sequencing data. TCRdb ran MiXCR on the PCR reads and lists one entry per CDR3 protein. The repertoire holds some 690,000 distinct CDR3 sequences, with approximately 60% as singletons. The specimen was blood. Source of these receptors: a girl under 10 years old with multiple sclerosis. Each CDR3 is given with its conserved first and last residue. Fields, in order: D gene, J gene, clone size, V gene, CDR3 protein, CDR3 DNA. D genes are given only for firm matches. Rows may omit the clone size; those that give it use once, few, many or a size class.

D: TRBD1
J: TRBJ2-5
size: .
V: TRBV5-1
CDR3: CASSEDRVGETQYF
DNA: TGCGCCAGCTCCGAGGACAGGGTCGGGGAGACCCAGTACTTC

D: .
J: TRBJ1-1
size: once
V: TRBV7-9
CDR3: CASLRVNTEAFF
DNA: TGTGCCAGCCTCAGGGTGAACACTGAAGCTTTCTTT

D: TRBD1
J: TRBJ1-2
size: .
V: TRBV12-3/TRBV12-4
CDR3: CASSWDSSYTF
DNA: TGTGCCAGCAGTTGGGACAGTAGCTACACCTTC

D: .
J: TRBJ2-3
size: .
V: TRBV4-3
CDR3: CASSQADSSTTDTQYF
DNA: TGCGCCAGCAGCCAGGCGGACAGTTCGACCACAGATACGCAGTATTTT

D: .
J: TRBJ2-3
size: .
V: TRBV2
CDR3: CASTLGGGVGDTQYF
DNA: TGTGCCAGCACTCTAGGGGGAGGGGTGGGAGATACGCAGTATTTT

D: TRBD2
J: TRBJ2-7
size: .
V: TRBV29-1
CDR3: CSASGTSGRSNEQYF
DNA: TGCAGCGCCTCCGGGACTAGCGGGAGGTCTAACGAGCAGTACTTC

D: .
J: TRBJ1-5
size: .
V: TRBV3-1
CDR3: CASSQDGLRGNQPQHF
DNA: TGTGCCAGCAGCCAAGATGGTTTGAGGGGTAACCAGCCCCAGCATTTT

D: .
J: TRBJ1-1
size: .
V: TRBV29-1
CDR3: CSLARSGNTEAFF
DNA: TGCAGCCTCGCTCGATCAGGGAACACTGAAGCTTTCTTT

D: .
J: TRBJ1-1
size: few
V: TRBV29-1
CDR3: CSVPRGNTEAFF
DNA: TGCAGCGTTCCCAGGGGGAACACTGAAGCTTTCTTT

D: .
J: TRBJ2-1
size: .
V: TRBV6-5
CDR3: CASSYSLAREQFF
DNA: TGTGCCAGCAGTTACTCCCTTGCTAGGGAGCAGTTCTTC

D: .
J: TRBJ2-1
size: few
V: TRBV10-3
CDR3: CAISGAQGAYNEQFF
DNA: TGTGCCATCAGTGGGGCCCAGGGTGCTTACAATGAGCAGTTCTTC

D: TRBD1
J: TRBJ2-3
size: .
V: TRBV6-5
CDR3: CASSYLQGARYF
DNA: TGTGCCAGCAGTTACTTACAGGGGGCAAGGTATTTT

D: TRBD2
J: TRBJ2-1
size: few
V: TRBV6-6
CDR3: CASSMRTSGSGLQFF
DNA: TGTGCCAGCAGCATGCGGACTAGCGGGAGCGGTCTGCAGTTCTTC

D: TRBD2
J: TRBJ2-1
size: .
V: TRBV5-1
CDR3: CASSSSGSWSYNEQFF
DNA: TGCGCCAGCAGCTCTAGCGGGAGCTGGTCCTACAATGAGCAGTTCTTC

D: TRBD1
J: TRBJ2-7
size: few
V: TRBV4-1
CDR3: CASSEGQGSSYEQYF
DNA: TGCGCCAGCAGCGAGGGACAGGGTAGCTCCTACGAGCAGTACTTC

D: .
J: TRBJ1-2
size: .
V: TRBV10-3
CDR3: CAISKDGGRMSNYGYTF
DNA: TGTGCCATCAGTAAAGATGGGGGGCGGATGTCTAACTATGGCTACACCTTC

D: .
J: TRBJ2-5
size: .
V: TRBV5-5
CDR3: CASSSNVVQYKETQYF
DNA: TGTGCCAGCAGCTCCAACGTGGTGCAATATAAAGAGACCCAGTACTTC

D: TRBD1
J: TRBJ2-1
size: few
V: TRBV12-3/TRBV12-4
CDR3: CASSLTGFYNEQFF
DNA: TGTGCCAGCAGTCTGACAGGGTTCTACAATGAGCAGTTCTTC

D: .
J: TRBJ1-1
size: .
V: TRBV3-1
CDR3: CASSRLENTEAFF
DNA: TGTGCCAGCAGCCGTCTGGAGAACACTGAAGCTTTCTTT

D: .
J: TRBJ2-1
size: .
V: TRBV20-1
CDR3: CSARFYGGRSYNEQFF
DNA: TGCAGTGCTAGATTTTACGGAGGCCGCTCCTACAATGAGCAGTTCTTC

D: TRBD1
J: TRBJ2-5
size: few
V: TRBV20-1
CDR3: CSASRRGRETQYF
DNA: TGCAGTGCTAGCCGCAGGGGGCGGGAGACCCAGTACTTC

D: TRBD2
J: TRBJ2-1
size: .
V: TRBV6-2/TRBV6-3
CDR3: CASSLTSGGPSYNEQFF
DNA: TGTGCCAGCAGTCTGACTAGCGGGGGGCCCTCCTACAATGAGCAGTTCTTC

D: .
J: TRBJ2-1
size: .
V: TRBV6-2/TRBV6-3
CDR3: CASSYQGQVHEQFF
DNA: TGTGCCAGCAGTTATCAGGGACAAGTTCATGAGCAGTTCTTC

D: TRBD2
J: TRBJ2-1
size: few
V: TRBV29-1
CDR3: CSVEDSGSGSSYNEQFF
DNA: TGCAGCGTTGAGGATAGCGGGAGTGGCAGCTCCTACAATGAGCAGTTCTTC

D: .
J: TRBJ2-1
size: once
V: TRBV13
CDR3: CASSLGLIRVSYNEQFF
DNA: TGTGCCAGCAGCTTAGGCCTAATCAGGGTCTCCTACAATGAGCAGTTCTTC

D: TRBD2
J: TRBJ2-1
size: .
V: TRBV7-7
CDR3: CASSYGTSGRNEQFF
DNA: TGTGCTAGCAGCTACGGGACTAGCGGGAGAAATGAGCAGTTCTTC

D: .
J: TRBJ1-2
size: few
V: TRBV20-1
CDR3: CSARIGYGYTF
DNA: TGCAGTGCTAGAATAGGGTATGGCTACACCTTC

D: TRBD1
J: TRBJ2-1
size: few
V: TRBV12-3/TRBV12-4
CDR3: CASSSTGANEQFF
DNA: TGTGCCAGCAGTTCGACAGGGGCAAATGAGCAGTTCTTC

D: .
J: TRBJ2-1
size: once
V: TRBV20-1
CDR3: CSARDTAGSYNEQFF
DNA: TGCAGTGCTAGAGATACGGCGGGGTCCTACAATGAGCAGTTCTTC

D: .
J: TRBJ1-1
size: .
V: TRBV29-1
CDR3: CSVEGRVDEAFF
DNA: TGCAGCGTTGAGGGGAGGGTGGATGAAGCTTTCTTT

D: .
J: TRBJ1-2
size: few
V: TRBV7-6
CDR3: CASSLGTSSPNYGYTF
DNA: TGTGCCAGCAGCCTAGGGACATCTAGTCCTAACTATGGCTACACCTTC

D: .
J: TRBJ2-7
size: .
V: TRBV13
CDR3: CASSGGRDYEQYF
DNA: TGTGCCAGCAGCGGCGGACGGGACTACGAGCAGTACTTC